These T cell receptor beta chains were read from a single sample in a study of regulatory T cells in long-lasting Graves disease. MiXCR, run by TCRdb on the multiplex PCR reads, gives a single entry per CDR3 protein. The table records 560,000 or so distinct CDR3 sequences, approximately 16% of them present only once. These sequences were also reported in another study, on T cells in Graves' hyperthyroidism and ophthalmopathy.

The material sequenced was peripheral blood mononuclear cells (PBMCs), taken at new diagnosis, from a patient treated with antithyroid drugs. Every receptor here comes from a young man with Graves disease. Both conserved end residues are part of each CDR3. A D gene is named only where the DNA matches it firmly. The size entry is marked missing in some rows and otherwise reads once, few, many or a size class.

12 | many | TRBJ2-3 | TRBD1 | TRBV29-1 | TGCAGCATATCGACAGGGGCAGATACGCAGTATTTT | CSISTGADTQYF
15 | few | TRBJ2-6 | . | TRBV6-2/TRBV6-3 | TGTGCCAGCAGGCCAGGGTACTCTGGGGCCAACGTCCTGACTTTC | CASRPGYSGANVLTF
18 | . | TRBJ1-5 | . | TRBV5-5 | TGTGCCAGCAGCTTGGGTGGGGCTGGGAAAAGAGCGTTTCAGCCCCAGCATTTT | CASSLGGAGKRAFQPQHF
13 | many | TRBJ2-7 | . | TRBV29-1 | TGCAGCGTTGAAGGGAATGGGGTCTACGAGCAGTACTTC | CSVEGNGVYEQYF
15 | few | TRBJ2-1 | TRBD2 | TRBV7-2 | TGTGCCAGCAGCACTAGCGGGAGGGTCGGAAATGAGCAGTTCTTC | CASSTSGRVGNEQFF
15 | . | TRBJ2-1 | . | TRBV20-1 | TGCAGTGCTAGAGGGTCGACTAGAGGTAGCAATGAGCAGTTCTTC | CSARGSTRGSNEQFF
17 | . | TRBJ2-1 | TRBD1 | TRBV9 | TGTGCCAGCAGCGCGGCCGGGACAGGGGGCGCCTGGGATGAGCAGTTCTTC | CASSAAGTGGAWDEQFF
18 | many | TRBJ2-3 | TRBD2 | TRBV6-1 | TGTGCCAGCAGTGACCGAACTCCGACTAGCGGGAGGGCAGATACGCAGTATTTT | CASSDRTPTSGRADTQYF
15 | few | TRBJ2-1 | TRBD2 | TRBV10-2 | TGCGCCAGCAGGGACCCTAGCGGGAGAGGGAATGAGCAGTTCTTC | CASRDPSGRGNEQFF
14 | many | TRBJ2-1 | TRBD1 | TRBV28 | TGTGCCAGCAGTTCCGTGAACAGGGGTAATGAGCAGTTCTTC | CASSSVNRGNEQFF
14 | . | TRBJ2-1 | . | TRBV5-4 | TGTGCCAGCAGCTTGTTCGGAGGGTTTGGTGAGCAGTTCTTC | CASSLFGGFGEQFF
16 | many | TRBJ2-7 | TRBD1 | TRBV6-1 | TGTGCCAGCAGGACCCAGGGGATGACAGGGGGGAGCGAGCAGTACTTC | CASRTQGMTGGSEQYF
13 | many | TRBJ2-5 | . | TRBV6-2/TRBV6-3 | TGTGCCAGCAGTTTGACGGGCCGGGAGACCCAGTACTTC | CASSLTGRETQYF
13 | many | TRBJ2-3 | . | TRBV5-1 | TGCGCCAGCAGCTTGGCCGAAGGGGGTACGCAGTATTTT | CASSLAEGGTQYF
13 | many | TRBJ2-3 | . | TRBV29-1 | TGCAGCGTTGGATCAGCTAGCACAGATACGCAGTATTTT | CSVGSASTDTQYF
14 | . | TRBJ2-7 | . | TRBV13 | TGTGCCAGCAGCCCAGAGGGGCTCGTCAACGAGCAGTACTTC | CASSPEGLVNEQYF
15 | many | TRBJ1-4 | . | TRBV20-1 | TGCAGTGCTAGGGGACCTGGGCAGGGGAACGAAAAACTGTTTTTT | CSARGPGQGNEKLFF
15 | . | TRBJ2-6 | . | TRBV5-1 | TGCGCCAGCTTTCTGGGCGCCTCTGGGGCCAACGTCCTGACTTTC | CASFLGASGANVLTF